This T cell receptor (beta chain) was captured by sequencing in a study of blood T cell repertoires in COVID-19. In the study overall: Sites in the United States, Italy and Spain provided acute and convalescent COVID-19 samples. The cDNA or gDNA used as material had been derived from T cells, B-cell-depleted T cells, or PBMCs.

V shed 2 bases, J shed 3 bases, and the junction held 3 bases outside the gene matches. Looked up from germline, CDR1 is SGHTA and CDR2 is FQGNSA. The CDR3 loop spans 14 amino acids. This clone was observed a handful of times. Per the original methods: Amplification of reference gene primers provided the estimated nucleated cell counts. The method was immunoSEQ multiplex PCR; TCRdb's version includes in-frame clones alone and lacks a portion of them. V and J calls and clone size are as listed in that table; D and trimming were resolved from the DNA. The sample shows around 140,000 clones, around 80% of them seen only once.

The TCR sequence derives from a man in his sixties with active or convalescent COVID-19. The specimen was peripheral blood. The chain employs TRBV7-2 and TRBJ1-2; 7 positions agree with TRBD1. Written as DNA, the CDR3 is TGTGCCAGCAGCTTATACAGGGGCCACTATGGCTACACCTTC. Amino acids: CASSLYRGHYGYTF.